This TCR beta chain was captured in a study of liver allograft versus peripheral blood T cells. Study-level background: The authors compared T cell receptor repertoires in transplanted livers with those in the peripheral blood of recipients. The study's findings and limits: Intragraft liver T cell receptor repertoires reportedly differed from peripheral blood repertoires.

In this sample, this clonotype turned up a few times. What it recognizes is unknown. MiXCR, run by TCRdb on the reads, gives a single entry per CDR3 protein. Counted here are thousands of distinct CDR3 sequences, about a sixth occurring once; the ten biggest clones make up approximately 53%. CDR1 and CDR2 (germline): SEHNR, FQNEAQ (reference sequence). There are 14 residues in the CDR3. The V and J ends lost 2 bases and 6 bases respectively, with 10 bases between them. The rearrangement uses TRBV7-9 and TRBJ2-2, with D possibly being TRBD2 (6 bases). The clonotype comes from a human patient who had a liver transplant. The graft donor may account for some of the T cells. The CDR3 loop reads CASSLTGRPGELFF. The CDR3 nucleotides are TGTGCCAGCAGCTTAACTGGGAGGCCCGGGGAGCTGTTTTTT. The variable domain in full, completed from reference TRBV7-9 and TRBJ2-2, reads DTGVSQNPRHKITKRGQNVTFRCDPISEHNRLYWYRQTLGQGPEFLTYFQNEAQLEKSRLLSDRFSAERPKGSFSTLEIQRTEQGDSAMYLCASSLTGRPGELFFGEGSRLTVL.